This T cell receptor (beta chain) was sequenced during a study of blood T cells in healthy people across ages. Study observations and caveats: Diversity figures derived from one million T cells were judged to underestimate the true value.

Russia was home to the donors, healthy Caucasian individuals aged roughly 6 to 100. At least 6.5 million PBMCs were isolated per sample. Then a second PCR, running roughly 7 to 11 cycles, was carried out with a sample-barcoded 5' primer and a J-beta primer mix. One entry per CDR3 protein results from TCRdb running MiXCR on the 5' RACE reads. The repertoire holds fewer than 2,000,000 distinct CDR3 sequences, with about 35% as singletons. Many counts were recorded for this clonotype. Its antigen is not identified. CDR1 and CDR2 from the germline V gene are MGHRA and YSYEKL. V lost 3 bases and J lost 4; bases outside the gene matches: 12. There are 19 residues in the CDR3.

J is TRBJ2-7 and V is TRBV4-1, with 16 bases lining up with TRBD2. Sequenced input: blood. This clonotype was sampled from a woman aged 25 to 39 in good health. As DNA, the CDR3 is TGCGCCAGCAGCCAGACTCCGGGACTAGCGGGAGGGGGGGATTACGAGCAGTACTTC. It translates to CASSQTPGLAGGGDYEQYF.